The entry that follows covers one T cell receptor (beta chain) sequence. The antigen is undetermined. A second roughly 6 to 11 cycle PCR used barcoded and J-beta primers. TCRdb itself ran the 5' RACE reads through MiXCR, one entry per CDR3 protein. The table lists almost 1 million distinct CDR3 sequences, about 53% of them singletons. The data are from a study of blood T cells in healthy people across ages. In the study overall: Roughly one uniquely barcoded beta molecule per two T cells was captured.

Germline CDR1 reads GTSNPN; CDR2 reads SVGIG (reference sequence). The V and J ends lost 0 bases and 5 bases respectively, with 10 bases between them. The CDR3 runs to 13 residues. Study-wide points: Those diversity estimates obtained from one million T cells were thought to be underestimates.

Sequencing was carried out using blood. The sequence was obtained from a woman aged 55-70 years in good health. This sequence joins TRBV30 and TRBJ1-1; D not certain. Here the CDR3 reads CAWSVQPGTEAFF. The CDR3 nucleotides are TGTGCCTGGAGTGTACAGCCCGGGACTGAAGCTTTCTTT.